The present T cell receptor (beta chain) was sequenced within a study of OX40 agonist ivuxolimab in advanced cancers. For the wider study: Ivuxolimab, which targeted the costimulatory receptor OX40 (CD134), was an agonistic, fully human IgG2 monoclonal antibody. Intravenous ivuxolimab was administered to patients every 2 weeks at six dose levels: 0.01, 0.1, 0.3, 1.5, 3 and 10 mg/kg. Of the approximately 50 dose-escalation patients, hepatocellular carcinoma was present in 19, melanoma in roughly 15, renal cell carcinoma in 9 and head and neck cancer in 9. The dose-escalation cohort was 82.7% male with a mean age of roughly 60 years, ranging from about 20 to 80. Prior anti-PD-1, anti-PD-L1 or anti-CTLA-4 therapy was permitted, and about two fifths of dose-escalation patients had received checkpoint inhibitors. Partial responses were achieved by three dose-escalation patients, of whom one had hepatocellular carcinoma and two had cutaneous melanoma. Peripheral TCRbeta sequencing was intended to test whether TCR sequence diversity was altered and clonal T-cell expansion was caused by ivuxolimab. The paper reports the monotherapy dose-escalation portion (N of about 47 patients) of the phase I ivuxolimab trial.

For sequencing of the TCRbeta CDR3 region, genomic DNA was extracted from the sorted cells. The immunoSEQ Assay was used to sequence the TCRbeta CDR3 regions. What TCRdb holds here is the immuneACCESS table cut down to in-frame rearrangements. Part of the clones is not present; checked against another copy, under half of the missing clones reflect an unresolved V gene, and the others are unexplained. This sample is represented by about 60,000 clones; about nine tenths of them were singletons. The top ten hold just under 25% of the sample. Sequences MDHEN (CDR1) and SYDVKM (CDR2) are obtained from the germline V gene. Taken from cysteine to phenylalanine, the CDR3 has 12 residues. Solely the CDR3 DNA is kept, with 36 bases framed from the first base. V was cut back by 5 bases and J by 6 bases, leaving a gap of 10 bases between them. Overall study results and their limits: In partial responders in the 0.1-3.0 mg/kg groups, normalized peripheral clonal expansion was found to be among the lowest, especially among CD8+ T cells. After ivuxolimab, expanded clones were on average more numerous among CD8+ T cells than among CD4+ T cells. Low levels of normalized T-cell clonal expansion were also seen in some patients who did not respond. The antigen specificity of the clonally expanded peripheral T cells was not determined. At doses from 0.1 to 3.0 mg/kg, clonal expansion was seen in both CD4+ and CD8+ blood T cells between baseline and week 6.

A word on this clone: Its antigen remains unidentified. Within one base of it there is no much larger clone, and no base qualities were kept.

The trial excluded patients who had a history of autoimmune disease or who were on systemic immunosuppression. In every dose cohort, peripheral blood was drawn for TCR sequencing at baseline, cycle 4 day 1, and cycle 7 day 1. The samples were taken from a phase I, first-in-human, multicenter, open-label dose-escalation trial of ivuxolimab. Adults with locally advanced or metastatic melanoma, renal cell carcinoma, hepatocellular carcinoma or head and neck squamous cell carcinoma were enrolled in the trial. CD4+ and CD8+ T cells were sorted separately from peripheral blood before TCR sequencing. This material consisted of CD4+ or CD8+ T cells sorted from blood, taken in a trial of the OX40 agonist ivuxolimab. The receptor chain draws on TRBV28 and TRBJ1-1; a tentative D match to TRBD1 spans 5 bases. This sequence originates from an adult with an advanced solid tumor such as melanoma, head and neck, liver or kidney cancer. In nucleotide form, the sequence is TGTGCCAGCAGTCAGCAGACAGCTGAAGCTTTCTTT. It is translated as CASSQQTAEAFF. When the CDR3 is completed using the reference TRBV28 and TRBJ1-1 genes on either side, the full variable domain is DVKVTQSSRYLVKRTGEKVFLECVQDMDHENMFWYRQDPGLGLRLIYFSYDVKMKEKGDIPEGYSVSREKKERFSLILESASTNQTSMYLCASSQQTAEAFFGQGTRLTVV.